This T cell receptor (beta chain) was recovered during a study of T cells in Graves' hyperthyroidism and ophthalmopathy. Study at large: Initial diagnosis, before any treatment, was when peripheral blood was collected. General observations from the study: Expanded thyroid clonotypes (above 0.001) were mostly also found in blood. The model forecast ophthalmopathy, anticipating it by a median roughly 6.5 months before onset.

Graves' hyperthyroidism qualified as stable when ophthalmopathy did not progress within 18 months. TCR beta CDR3 region amplification was performed from RNA transcripts. A first-round RT-PCR of the TCR CDR3 used the HTBI primer set. TCRdb re-derived calls from the multiplex PCR reads in MiXCR, one entry per CDR3 protein. The table has about 200,000 distinct CDR3 sequences, approximately 16% seen once. As regards this clonotype: Its antigen remains unidentified.

The V segment lost 11 bases and the J segment 5 bases; nucleotides outside the gene matches: 18. Germline loops: CDR1 MNHEY, CDR2 SMNVEV (reference sequence). The CDR3 is 16 amino acids. This clonotype was obtained from a woman in her forties or fifties with Graves' hyperthyroidism. Sequenced material: blood. The chain is built from TRBV27 and TRBJ2-7; 10 bases match TRBD1. The CDR3 is CAGTPFVRDRGHEQYF. The DNA for the CDR3 is TGTGCCGGCACCCCCTTTGTCCGGGACAGGGGTCACGAGCAGTACTTC.